One sample yielded the 23 T cell receptor beta chains listed below, sequenced in a study of neoadjuvant anti-PD-1 for oral cavity cancer. Data came from immunoSEQ multiplex PCR; TCRdb stores just in-frame clones and leaves some out. The profile shows roughly 34,000 clones, around nine tenths of them singletons. The sample consisted of PBMCs, taken before nivolumab (anti-PD-1) treatment. These receptors all stem from a person aged 40 to 85 with oral cavity squamous cell carcinoma.

CDR3 bases: TGTGCCAGCAGTTACGGGAGCACTGAAGCTTTCTTT. It yields the protein CASSYGSTEAFF. The chain links TRBV6-5 to TRBJ1-1; no clear D. Germline V lookup: CDR1 MNHEY, CDR2 SVGAGI. The V end was cut by 2 bases, the J end by 4 bases, with 5 bases between. This CDR3 is 12 amino acids long.

CDR3 sequence reads: CASSPYRGAVGGNTIYF. In nucleotides, the CDR3 is TGTGCCAGCAGTCCCTACCGAGGAGCGGTCGGGGGAAACACCATATATTTT. The chain recombines TRBV27 with TRBJ1-3; D not certain. CDR3 length equals 17 residues. Germline CDR1 and CDR2: MNHEY and SMNVEV (reference sequence). With 5 bases removed from V and 4 bases from J, the gap between germline ends came to 21 bases.

The rearrangement links TRBV9 to TRBJ2-5; the match to TRBD2 covers 8 bases. CDR3 length equals 15 residues. V lost 0 bases and J lost 5; bases outside the gene matches: 6. CDR1 and CDR2 from the germline V gene are SGDLS and YYNGEE. The CDR3 region has the DNA TGTGCCAGCAGCGTAGGGACTAGCTACGGGGAGACCCAGTACTTC. It translates to CASSVGTSYGETQYF.

J is TRBJ1-1 and V is TRBV11-2, with TRBD1 matching over 7 bases. V gave up 1 base and J gave up 4 bases; unmatched junction bases: 6. This CDR3 region has 15 residues. The V gene's germline CDR1 is SGHAT and CDR2 FQNNGV. The CDR3 DNA sequence: TGTGCCAGCAGCTTAGGGGACAGCCCGGCCACTGAAGCTTTCTTT. Translating it yields CASSLGDSPATEAFF.

The chain has TRBV4-1 and TRBJ2-3; D might be TRBD1 or TRBD2, each matching 5 bases. V shed 0 bases and J shed 0 bases, with 10 bases lying between them. This CDR3 is 16 amino acids long. Germline V gives CDR1 MGHRA, CDR2 YSYEKL. CDR3 in amino acids: CASSQERWGSTDTQYF. The CDR3 DNA follows: TGCGCCAGCAGCCAAGAGAGGTGGGGGAGCACAGATACGCAGTATTTT.

V and J are TRBV19 and TRBJ1-1; D unresolved. This CDR3 comprises 13 residues. In germline, CDR1 is LNHDA, CDR2 SQIVND (reference sequence). The V gene lost 4 bases and the J gene lost 5 bases, with 11 bases spanning the gap. The chain's CDR3 is CASSTTRKTEAFF. The CDR3 DNA is TGTGCCAGTAGTACGACAAGAAAGACTGAAGCTTTCTTT.

This clone was found a few times. The rearrangement uses TRBV10-3 and TRBJ1-6, with a possible D match to TRBD1 (5 bases). This CDR3 spans 14 amino acids. From germline, CDR1 is ENHRY and CDR2 SYGVKD. Trimming took off 11 bases at V and 7 bases at J, with 18 bases between the two ends. Here the CDR3 reads CASRGGGTNSPLHF. As DNA, the CDR3 is TGTGCCTCCCGCGGGGGGGGGACCAATTCACCCCTCCACTTT.

The V and J genes are TRBV27 and TRBJ1-2; the D gene is possibly TRBD1 (6 bases). The CDR3 runs 15 residues. Trimming removed 5 bases from V and 1 base from J, with 14 bases in between. Germline lookup yields CDR1 MNHEY and CDR2 SMNVEV (reference sequence). CDR3 sequence: CASSPRQDLNYGYTF. In DNA form, the CDR3 reads TGTGCCAGCAGTCCCCGACAGGACCTTAACTATGGCTACACCTTC.

The chain joins TRBV11-2 to TRBJ1-4; 7 bases match TRBD1. The germline gives CDR1 SGHAT, CDR2 FQNNGV. V shed 2 bases, J shed 5 bases, and the junction held 8 bases outside the gene matches. The CDR3 is 16 amino acids. CDR3 region: CASSLSRSGGNEKLFF. CDR3 coding DNA: TGTGCCAGCAGCTTAAGTCGGTCAGGGGGAAATGAAAAACTGTTTTTT.

The chain couples TRBV6-6 to TRBJ2-1; the match to TRBD2 covers 13 bases. The trim removed 4 bases at V and 8 bases at J, leaving 5 bases unmatched. The CDR3 is made up of 15 amino acids. Germline CDR1 is MNHNY and CDR2 is SVGAGI (reference sequence). CDR3 sequence reads: CASSLPGLAGHEQFF. The CDR3 DNA is TGTGCCAGCAGTTTACCGGGACTAGCGGGGCATGAGCAGTTCTTC.

This chain joins TRBV4-1 and TRBJ2-5, with D perhaps matching TRBD1 (7 bases). V was trimmed by 0 bases and J by 4 bases, leaving 15 bases between them. The CDR3 has 16 residues. From germline, CDR1 is MGHRA and CDR2 YSYEKL. CDR3 region: CASSQDNAGGGETQYF. CDR3 coding DNA: TGCGCCAGCAGCCAAGATAATGCAGGGGGAGGAGAGACCCAGTACTTC.

The chain recombines TRBV30 with TRBJ2-5; 13 bases line up with TRBD2. Per germline, CDR1 GTSNPN and CDR2 SVGIG (reference sequence). J was trimmed by 5 bases and V by 3 bases; bases with no gene match: 6. This CDR3 has 15 residues. The CDR3 DNA reads as TGTGCCTGGAGCAGACTAGCGGGGGGTATTGAGACCCAGTACTTC. This sequence encodes CAWSRLAGGIETQYF.

J is TRBJ2-3 and V is TRBV11-2; tentative D call: TRBD2 (6 bases). CDR3 length: 15 residues. The V gene's germline CDR1 is SGHAT and CDR2 FQNNGV. The V and J ends lost 4 bases and 8 bases respectively, with 19 bases between them. The CDR3: CASSSTGLAGGTQYF. CDR3 bases: TGTGCCAGCAGCTCCACGGGGCTAGCCGGGGGTACGCAGTATTTT.

J is TRBJ1-4 and V is TRBV19; 7 bases match TRBD1. The V and J ends lost 6 bases and 8 bases, in that order; junction bases with no gene match: 6. The CDR3 length is 13 residues. Germline CDR1 is LNHDA and CDR2 is SQIVND (reference sequence). The DNA of the CDR3 is TGTGCCAGTAGAGGGACAGATAGGGAAAAACTGTTTTTT. It codes for CASRGTDREKLFF.

The chain uses TRBV5-1 and TRBJ2-3, with 13 positions matching TRBD2. V trimming: 2 bases; J trimming: 14 bases; junction bases outside the gene matches: 5. This CDR3 is 13 amino acids long. Germline loops: CDR1 SGHRS, CDR2 YFSETQ. The CDR3 nucleotides read TGCGCCAGCAGCTTACTAGCGGGGGGGCCGGGGTATTTT. Its translation is CASSLLAGGPGYF.

This clone was counted a few times. The chain recombines TRBV2 with TRBJ1-6, with a tentative D call TRBD1 (6 bases). This CDR3 spans 15 amino acids. Trimming pared 0 bases from V and 10 bases from J, leaving 13 bases between. Germline-derived CDR1 and CDR2 are SNHLY and FYNNEI. The CDR3 is CASSEAMGARSPLHF. The CDR3, as DNA: TGTGCCAGCAGTGAAGCAATGGGGGCACGGTCACCCCTCCACTTT.

The chain is built from TRBV4-3 and TRBJ2-2; D remains ambiguous. V was shortened by 6 bases and J by 7 bases, with 12 bases between the two germline ends. Germline V gene sequence: CDR1 LGHNA, CDR2 YSLEER. This CDR3 has 13 residues. This chain's CDR3 is CASSLRVSGELFF. In DNA form, the CDR3 reads TGCGCCAGCAGTCTTAGGGTTAGCGGGGAGCTGTTTTTT.

In its sample, this clone was seen a few times. The chain links TRBV29-1 to TRBJ2-2; D possibly corresponds to TRBD1 (5 bases). V gave up 3 bases and J gave up 4 bases, with 9 bases separating them. The CDR3 spans 13 residues. CDR1 SQVTM and CDR2 ANQGSEA come from the germline V gene. The CDR3 sequence: CSVDRQGTGELFF. The CDR3 DNA sequence: TGCAGCGTTGATCGCCAGGGCACCGGGGAGCTGTTTTTT.

The rearrangement joins TRBV5-8 to TRBJ1-2; no clear D gene. The CDR3 length is 13 residues. Trimming stripped 3 bases from V and 6 bases from J, with 12 bases between. Germline V gene sequence: CDR1 SGHTS, CDR2 YDEGEE. DNA of the CDR3: TGTGCCAGCAGCTACGGATGGCGGGATGGCTACACCTTC. This encodes CASSYGWRDGYTF. Variable domain in full (rest from reference TRBV5-8 and TRBJ1-2): EAGVTQSPTHLIKTRGQQATLRCSPISGHTSVYWYQQALGLGLQFLLWYDEGEERNRGNFPPRFSGRQFPNYSSELNVNALELEDSALYLCASSYGWRDGYTFGSGTRLTVV.

The genes are TRBV19 and TRBJ2-7; a possible D gene is TRBD1 (6 bases). The V gene's germline CDR1 is LNHDA and CDR2 SQIVND (reference sequence). Trimming took 7 bases from V and 0 from J, leaving 16 bases between them. CDR3 size: 15 residues. CDR3 residues: CASTPTSGVSYEQYF. The CDR3 bases are TGTGCCAGTACCCCAACATCAGGGGTCTCCTACGAGCAGTACTTC.

The sample holds one count of this clone. J is TRBJ2-1 and V is TRBV5-1; the match to TRBD1 covers 7 bases. Per germline, CDR1 SGHRS and CDR2 YFSETQ. This CDR3 has 15 residues. The V gene end was trimmed by 4 bases and the J gene end by 4 bases; junction bases not matched to a gene: 8. CDR3 loop: CASSLTGNAYNEQFF. The DNA for the CDR3 is TGCGCCAGCAGCCTGACAGGGAACGCGTACAATGAGCAGTTCTTC.

The genes are TRBV15 and TRBJ2-7, with a weak D call TRBD2 (5 bases). The V gene's germline CDR1 is LNHNV and CDR2 YYDKDF (reference sequence). This CDR3 is built from 15 residues. V gave up 0 bases and J gave up 2 bases, with 11 bases separating them. The CDR3 loop reads CATSRDPSGTYEQYF. The CDR3 nucleotides are TGTGCCACCAGCAGAGATCCTTCGGGAACCTACGAGCAGTACTTC.

J is TRBJ2-4 and V is TRBV25-1, with D uncertain. V lost 5 bases to trimming and J lost 5 bases, with 25 bases between them. This CDR3 spans 18 amino acids. Germline CDR1 is MGHDK and CDR2 is SYGVNS. DNA for the CDR3: TGTGCCAGCAGTCCCTTCCGGGTAAGGGTGTGGGTCGAAAACATTCAGTACTTC. Translated, it gives CASSPFRVRVWVENIQYF.